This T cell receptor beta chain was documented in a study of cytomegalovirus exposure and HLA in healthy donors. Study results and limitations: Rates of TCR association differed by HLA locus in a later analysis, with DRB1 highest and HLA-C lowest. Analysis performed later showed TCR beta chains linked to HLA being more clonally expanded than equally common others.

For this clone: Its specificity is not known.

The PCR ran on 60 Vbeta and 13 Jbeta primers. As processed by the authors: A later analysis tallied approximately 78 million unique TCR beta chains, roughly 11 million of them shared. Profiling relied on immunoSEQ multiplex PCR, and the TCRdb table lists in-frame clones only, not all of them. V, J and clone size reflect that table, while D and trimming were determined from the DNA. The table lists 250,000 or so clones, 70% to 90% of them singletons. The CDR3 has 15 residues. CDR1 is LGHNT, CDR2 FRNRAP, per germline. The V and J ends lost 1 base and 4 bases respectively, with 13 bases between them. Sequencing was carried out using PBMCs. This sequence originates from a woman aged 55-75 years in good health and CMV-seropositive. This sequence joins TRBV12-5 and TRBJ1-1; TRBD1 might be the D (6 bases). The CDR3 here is CASGLALRTVTEAFF. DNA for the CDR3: TGTGCTAGTGGTTTGGCCCTTCGGACAGTCACTGAAGCTTTCTTT.